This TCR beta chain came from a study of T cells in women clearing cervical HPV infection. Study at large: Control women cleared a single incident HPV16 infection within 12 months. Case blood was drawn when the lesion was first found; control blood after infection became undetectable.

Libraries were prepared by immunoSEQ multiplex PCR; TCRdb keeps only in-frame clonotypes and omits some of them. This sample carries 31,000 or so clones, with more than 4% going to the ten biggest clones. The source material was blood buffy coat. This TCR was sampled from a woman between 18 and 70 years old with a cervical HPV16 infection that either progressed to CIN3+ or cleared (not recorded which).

CDR3 residues: CASSLGTGDRTGELFF. Incomplete CDR3 DNA: TGTGCCAGCAGCTTAGGTACAGGGGATCGGACCGGGGAG. This rearrangement joins TRBV7-6 to TRBJ2-2, with TRBD1 matching over 7 bases. The read terminates 3 residues before the CDR3 end, so the remaining end is supplied by the germline J gene. CDR3 length: 16 residues. Germline lookup yields CDR1 SGHVS and CDR2 FNYEAQ. V gave up 1 base and J gave up 5 bases; unmatched junction bases: 7.